The rows below give T cell receptor beta chains drawn from one sample of a study of blood T cell repertoires in COVID-19. Data came from immunoSEQ multiplex PCR; TCRdb stores just in-frame clones and leaves some out. This sample yields fewer than 250,000 clones, of which under 90% are seen a single time; approximately 4.9% belongs to the top ten. Sequenced input: PBMCs or T cells enriched from blood (not recorded which). Every receptor here comes from a woman in her fifties or sixties who had been exposed to COVID-19. Each CDR3 is given with its conserved first and last residue. A D gene is named only where the DNA matches it firmly. Size values are once, few and many counts, or a class for expanded clones, and some rows have none.

>TRBJ2-5|.|TRBD1|TRBV10-1
TGCGCCAGCAGTGAGTCCGGGACAGGTCTTTGGGGGACCCAGTACTTC
CASSESGTGLWGTQYF
>TRBJ1-1|.|.|TRBV27
TGTGCCAGCAGGACAGATTTTAACACTGAAGCTTTCTTT
CASRTDFNTEAFF
>TRBJ2-3|.|.|TRBV5-1
TGCGCCAGCAGTACGACGGGAGATACGCAGTATTTT
CASSTTGDTQYF
>TRBJ1-1|.|TRBD1|TRBV13
TGTGCCAGCAGCCACCGACAGGGAATGAACACTGAAGCTTTCTTT
CASSHRQGMNTEAFF
>TRBJ2-3|.|TRBD2|TRBV24-1
TGTGCCACCGGGGGGGATAGGCTAGATACGCAGTATTTT
CATGGDRLDTQYF
>TRBJ1-2|.|TRBD1|TRBV24-1
TGTGCCACCAGTGATCCGACAGGGGGTGGCGGCTACACCTTC
CATSDPTGGGGYTF
>TRBJ2-3|.|TRBD2|TRBV5-1
TGCGCCAGCTCCACAGCGGGGACCGCGACAGATACGCAGTATTTT
CASSTAGTATDTQYF
>TRBJ2-3|.|TRBD2|TRBV7-9
TGTGCCAGCAGCCTAGCGGCTAGCACAGATACGCAGTATTTT
CASSLAASTDTQYF
>TRBJ1-4|.|.|TRBV20-1
TGCAGTGCTAGTACGGTGGAGACTAATGAAAAACTGTTTTTT
CSASTVETNEKLFF
>TRBJ2-1|.|.|TRBV7-9
TGTGCCAGCAGCTTAGGGCAGGGGTCCTACAATGAGCAGTTCTTC
CASSLGQGSYNEQFF
>TRBJ1-2|.|.|TRBV30
TGTGCCTGGAGTCAGGGACTAACCAACTATGGCTACACCTTC
CAWSQGLTNYGYTF
>TRBJ2-5|.|TRBD2|TRBV29-1
TGCAGCGTTGAAGGCACGACTAGCGGGGCACAAGAGACCCAGTACTTC
CSVEGTTSGAQETQYF
>TRBJ2-5|.|.|TRBV19
TGTGCCAGTAGTTCAGGGCACGAGACCCAGTACTTC
CASSSGHETQYF
>TRBJ2-4|.|.|TRBV21-1
TGTGCCAGCAGCCCCTGGGACAGGGAGAGCATTCAGTACTTC
CASSPWDRESIQYF
>TRBJ2-3|.|.|TRBV9
TGTGCCAGCAGCGCCTCCCCGACTTACACAGATACGCAGTATTTT
CASSASPTYTDTQYF
>TRBJ1-2|once|.|TRBV5-4
TGTGCCAGCAGCTTGTCCGGGGGCTATGGCTACACCTTC
CASSLSGGYGYTF
>TRBJ1-1|.|TRBD1|TRBV4-3
TGCGCCAGCAGCCCCAAAGTATCCGGGACAGGGGGGAGGAACACTGAAGCTTTCTTT
CASSPKVSGTGGRNTEAFF
>TRBJ2-3|.|.|TRBV7-2
TGTGCCAGCAGCTTAGCGCTAACGGATACGCAGTATTTT
CASSLALTDTQYF
>TRBJ2-2|.|TRBD2|TRBV19
TGTGCCAGTAGTATAGCCCGGGGGGGCCTCCCCGGGGAGCTGTTTTTT
CASSIARGGLPGELFF
>TRBJ2-7|.|TRBD1|TRBV27
TGTGCCAGCAGTTCCCAACTCGGACAGGGAGGTTACGAGCAGTACTTC
CASSSQLGQGGYEQYF
>TRBJ1-3|.|.|TRBV5-4
TGTGCCAGCAGCTTGGCCGGCGGATCTGGAAACACCATATATTTT
CASSLAGGSGNTIYF
>TRBJ2-3|.|.|TRBV6-5
TGTGCCAGCGCGGTTCGGGGAGGTACGCAGTATTTT
CASAVRGGTQYF
>TRBJ2-5|.|TRBD2|TRBV3-1/TRBV3-2
TGTGCCAGCAGCCAAGATCTACTAGCGGGTCAAGAGACCCAGTACTTC
CASSQDLLAGQETQYF
>TRBJ1-3|.|.|TRBV7-9
TGTGCCAGCAGCTTAAGTGCGGGAAACACCATATATTTT
CASSLSAGNTIYF
>TRBJ1-1|.|.|TRBV5-4
TGTGCCAGCAGCTCCCCGGGACAAAGATCCACTGAAGCTTTCTTT
CASSSPGQRSTEAFF
>TRBJ1-1|.|TRBD1|TRBV6-6
TGTGCCAGCAGTTATGAACCCGAGGGGGCGCGGACTGAAGCTTTCTTT
CASSYEPEGARTEAFF
>TRBJ2-7|.|TRBD1|TRBV6-5
TGTGCCAGCAGCCGCCGGGACAGGGTCTACGAGCAGTACTTC
CASSRRDRVYEQYF
>TRBJ2-3|.|.|TRBV6-5
TGTGCCAGCAAATGGCGGACTACCAGCACAGATACGCAGTATTTT
CASKWRTTSTDTQYF
>TRBJ1-3|.|.|TRBV15
TGTGCCACCAGTAGCCAGGGCACAATCGGAAACACCATATATTTT
CATSSQGTIGNTIYF
>TRBJ1-6|once|.|TRBV5-1
TGCGCCAGCAGCTTGGTGATCGGTTCACCCCTCCACTTT
CASSLVIGSPLHF
>TRBJ1-5|.|TRBD1|TRBV6-5
TGTGCCAGCAGGGACAGACAGGGAGGCAATCAGCCCCAGCATTTT
CASRDRQGGNQPQHF
>TRBJ2-3|.|TRBD2|TRBV19
TGTGCCAGTAGTACTAGCGGGTATAGCACAGATACGCAGTATTTT
CASSTSGYSTDTQYF
>TRBJ1-6|.|TRBD1|TRBV9
TGTGCCAGCAGCCCAGGACAGGCGGAGTATAATTCACCCCTCCACTTT
CASSPGQAEYNSPLHF
>TRBJ1-1|.|.|TRBV5-6
TGTGCCAGCAGCTTTCTTACAGGACCAGGCGGAGAAGCTTTCTTT
CASSFLTGPGGEAFF
>TRBJ1-5|few|.|TRBV28
TGTGCCAGCATCCTGGGAAGGGGCTTGAATAGCAATCAGCCCCAGCATTTT
CASILGRGLNSNQPQHF
>TRBJ1-2|.|.|TRBV30
TGTGCCTGGAGTCAGGCAGGCGAAGGCTACACCTTC
CAWSQAGEGYTF
>TRBJ1-2|.|.|TRBV28
TGTGCCAGCAGCCGACCGGCGGCAGGGGAAAACTATGGCTACACCTTC
CASSRPAAGENYGYTF
>TRBJ2-2|.|.|TRBV2
TGTGCCAGCAGTGAAGCCCGGGGGAACACCGGGGAGCTGTTTTTT
CASSEARGNTGELFF
>TRBJ1-5|.|.|TRBV11-2
TGTGCCAGCAGCTTAGAGTGGGGGCGCAATCAGCCCCAGCATTTT
CASSLEWGRNQPQHF
>TRBJ2-2|.|TRBD1|TRBV29-1
TGCAGCGTTGAAGATTTGACATCGGACAGGGATACCGGGGAGCTGTTTTTT
CSVEDLTSDRDTGELFF
>TRBJ1-5|few|TRBD1|TRBV19
TGTGCCAGTAGTACACAGGGGGTAGAGCAGCCCCAGCATTTT
CASSTQGVEQPQHF
>TRBJ1-1|.|TRBD1|TRBV25-1
TGTGCCAGCAGTGACTACCGGGACAGTGAAGCTTTCTTT
CASSDYRDSEAFF
>TRBJ2-1|.|.|TRBV2
TGTGCCAGCAGTGAATCCGAGGGGGTTTCCTACAATGAGCAGTTCTTC
CASSESEGVSYNEQFF
>TRBJ2-3|.|TRBD2|TRBV11-2
TGTGCCAGCAGCTTACAACTCGATAGCGGGGGGGCGTGGACGCAGTATTTT
CASSLQLDSGGAWTQYF
>TRBJ1-4|.|.|TRBV19
TGTGCCAGTAGTATACGACTACGGGTGCGGGGCGGGACTAATGAAAAACTGTTTTTT
CASSIRLRVRGGTNEKLFF
>TRBJ1-5|.|.|TRBV10-3
TGTGCCATCAGTGAGTCTACGGGTCCTAATCAGCCCCAGCATTTT
CAISESTGPNQPQHF
>TRBJ1-3|.|.|TRBV24-1
TGTGCCACCAGTGATTTACGAAGCGGGGTGCGGAACACCATATATTTT
CATSDLRSGVRNTIYF
>TRBJ1-5|.|.|TRBV11-2
TGTGCCAGCAGCTTACAGGATAGCAATCAGCCCCAGCATTTT
CASSLQDSNQPQHF
>TRBJ2-5|.|.|TRBV11-2
TGTGCCAGCAGCTTTAGGAGCGCATCAGAGACCCAGTACTTC
CASSFRSASETQYF
>TRBJ1-6|.|TRBD1|TRBV6-5
TGTGCCAGCAGAACAGGGGGCGGATCACCCCTCCACTTT
CASRTGGGSPLHF